This T cell receptor beta chain was retrieved from a study of shared clonotypes between healthy human individuals. Study results and caveats: Specimens sampled were limited to blood, with tissue repertoires likely differing.

The V gene's germline CDR1 is SQVTM and CDR2 ANQGSEA. The CDR3 runs to 12 residues. The V gene lost 2 bases and the J gene lost 4 bases, with 8 bases spanning the gap. To note about this clone: Its antigen is undetermined.

CD4+ cells were split into CD45RA+ naive and CD45RA-negative memory subsets. The deep-level immunoSEQ assay was used. The protocol was immunoSEQ multiplex PCR, while the TCRdb copy is restricted to in-frame clones and leaves out a portion. The sample yields about 2.4 million clones, about 92% seen once. This sequence originates from a man younger than 35 in good health. V usage is TRBV29-1 and J usage is TRBJ2-5; D is unresolved. The sample consisted of naive CD4+ T cells sorted from blood. Subset of the sample: CD45RA+ positively selected. The CDR3 bases are TGCAGCGTTGAACTGCCTGGAGAGACCCAGTACTTC. It specifies CSVELPGETQYF.